This T cell receptor (beta chain) was obtained from a study of regulatory T cells in long-lasting Graves disease. General observations from the study: With some 2,700 shared public clonotypes, persistent patients exceeded new patients, who shared more than 750.

The authors built TCR beta libraries using iRepertoire HTBI primers and Arm-PCR of CDR3 regions. TCRdb passed the multiplex PCR reads through MiXCR, listing each CDR3 protein once. The table has approximately 500,000 distinct CDR3 sequences, 20% to 25% seen once; the top ten hold 7.1%. As concerns this clonotype: Its antigen is unknown.

The V end was cut by 5 bases, the J end by 2 bases, with 7 bases between. The germline V gene has CDR1 KGHSH and CDR2 LQKENI. This CDR3 region has 14 residues. The time point is: persistent/refractory GD, antithyroid drugs over 5 years with positive TRAb. RNA extracted from PBMCs served as the sequencing template. This chain joins TRBV18 and TRBJ2-6; the D is unclear. The source of this sequence is a female donor with Graves disease. This sample comprised peripheral blood mononuclear cells (PBMCs), obtained when the disease was refractory, from a patient treated with antithyroid drugs. The CDR3 DNA reads as TGTGCCAGCTCAACGGACGCTGGGGCCAACGTCCTGACTTTC. Encoded protein: CASSTDAGANVLTF.